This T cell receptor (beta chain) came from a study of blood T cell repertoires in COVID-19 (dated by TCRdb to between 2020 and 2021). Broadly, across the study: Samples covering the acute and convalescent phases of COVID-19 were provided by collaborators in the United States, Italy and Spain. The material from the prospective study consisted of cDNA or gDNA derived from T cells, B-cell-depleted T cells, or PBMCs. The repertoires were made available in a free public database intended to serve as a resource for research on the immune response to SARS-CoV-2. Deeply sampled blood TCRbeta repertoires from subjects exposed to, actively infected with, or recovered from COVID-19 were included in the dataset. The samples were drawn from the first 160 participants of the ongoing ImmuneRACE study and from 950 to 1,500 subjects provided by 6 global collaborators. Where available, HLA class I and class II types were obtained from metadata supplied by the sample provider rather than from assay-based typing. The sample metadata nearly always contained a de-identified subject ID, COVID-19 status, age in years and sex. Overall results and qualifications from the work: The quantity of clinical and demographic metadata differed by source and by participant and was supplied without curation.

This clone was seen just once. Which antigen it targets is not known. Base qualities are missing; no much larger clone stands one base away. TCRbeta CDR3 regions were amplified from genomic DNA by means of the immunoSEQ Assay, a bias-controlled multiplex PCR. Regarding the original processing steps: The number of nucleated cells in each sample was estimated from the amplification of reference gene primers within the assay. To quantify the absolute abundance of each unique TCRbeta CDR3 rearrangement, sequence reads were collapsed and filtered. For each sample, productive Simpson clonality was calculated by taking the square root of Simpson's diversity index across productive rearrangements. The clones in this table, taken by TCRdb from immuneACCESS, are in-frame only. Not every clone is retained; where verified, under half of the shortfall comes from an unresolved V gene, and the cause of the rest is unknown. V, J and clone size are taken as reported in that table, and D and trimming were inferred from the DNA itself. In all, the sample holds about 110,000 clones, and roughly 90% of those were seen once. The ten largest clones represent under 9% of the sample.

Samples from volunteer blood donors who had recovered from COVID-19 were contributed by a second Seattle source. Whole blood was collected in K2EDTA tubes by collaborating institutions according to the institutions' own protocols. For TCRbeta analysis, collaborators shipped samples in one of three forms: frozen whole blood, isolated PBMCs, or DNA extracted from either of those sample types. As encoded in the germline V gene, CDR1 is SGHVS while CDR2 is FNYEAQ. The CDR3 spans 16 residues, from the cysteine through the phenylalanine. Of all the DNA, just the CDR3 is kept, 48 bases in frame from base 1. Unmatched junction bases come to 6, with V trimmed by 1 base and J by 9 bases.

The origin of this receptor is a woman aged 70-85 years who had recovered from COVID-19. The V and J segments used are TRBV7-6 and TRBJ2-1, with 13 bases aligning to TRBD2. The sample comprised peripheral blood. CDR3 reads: CASSLVLAGGGGEQFF. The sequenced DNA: TGTGCCAGCAGCTTAGTACTAGCGGGAGGGGGAGGTGAGCAGTTCTTC.